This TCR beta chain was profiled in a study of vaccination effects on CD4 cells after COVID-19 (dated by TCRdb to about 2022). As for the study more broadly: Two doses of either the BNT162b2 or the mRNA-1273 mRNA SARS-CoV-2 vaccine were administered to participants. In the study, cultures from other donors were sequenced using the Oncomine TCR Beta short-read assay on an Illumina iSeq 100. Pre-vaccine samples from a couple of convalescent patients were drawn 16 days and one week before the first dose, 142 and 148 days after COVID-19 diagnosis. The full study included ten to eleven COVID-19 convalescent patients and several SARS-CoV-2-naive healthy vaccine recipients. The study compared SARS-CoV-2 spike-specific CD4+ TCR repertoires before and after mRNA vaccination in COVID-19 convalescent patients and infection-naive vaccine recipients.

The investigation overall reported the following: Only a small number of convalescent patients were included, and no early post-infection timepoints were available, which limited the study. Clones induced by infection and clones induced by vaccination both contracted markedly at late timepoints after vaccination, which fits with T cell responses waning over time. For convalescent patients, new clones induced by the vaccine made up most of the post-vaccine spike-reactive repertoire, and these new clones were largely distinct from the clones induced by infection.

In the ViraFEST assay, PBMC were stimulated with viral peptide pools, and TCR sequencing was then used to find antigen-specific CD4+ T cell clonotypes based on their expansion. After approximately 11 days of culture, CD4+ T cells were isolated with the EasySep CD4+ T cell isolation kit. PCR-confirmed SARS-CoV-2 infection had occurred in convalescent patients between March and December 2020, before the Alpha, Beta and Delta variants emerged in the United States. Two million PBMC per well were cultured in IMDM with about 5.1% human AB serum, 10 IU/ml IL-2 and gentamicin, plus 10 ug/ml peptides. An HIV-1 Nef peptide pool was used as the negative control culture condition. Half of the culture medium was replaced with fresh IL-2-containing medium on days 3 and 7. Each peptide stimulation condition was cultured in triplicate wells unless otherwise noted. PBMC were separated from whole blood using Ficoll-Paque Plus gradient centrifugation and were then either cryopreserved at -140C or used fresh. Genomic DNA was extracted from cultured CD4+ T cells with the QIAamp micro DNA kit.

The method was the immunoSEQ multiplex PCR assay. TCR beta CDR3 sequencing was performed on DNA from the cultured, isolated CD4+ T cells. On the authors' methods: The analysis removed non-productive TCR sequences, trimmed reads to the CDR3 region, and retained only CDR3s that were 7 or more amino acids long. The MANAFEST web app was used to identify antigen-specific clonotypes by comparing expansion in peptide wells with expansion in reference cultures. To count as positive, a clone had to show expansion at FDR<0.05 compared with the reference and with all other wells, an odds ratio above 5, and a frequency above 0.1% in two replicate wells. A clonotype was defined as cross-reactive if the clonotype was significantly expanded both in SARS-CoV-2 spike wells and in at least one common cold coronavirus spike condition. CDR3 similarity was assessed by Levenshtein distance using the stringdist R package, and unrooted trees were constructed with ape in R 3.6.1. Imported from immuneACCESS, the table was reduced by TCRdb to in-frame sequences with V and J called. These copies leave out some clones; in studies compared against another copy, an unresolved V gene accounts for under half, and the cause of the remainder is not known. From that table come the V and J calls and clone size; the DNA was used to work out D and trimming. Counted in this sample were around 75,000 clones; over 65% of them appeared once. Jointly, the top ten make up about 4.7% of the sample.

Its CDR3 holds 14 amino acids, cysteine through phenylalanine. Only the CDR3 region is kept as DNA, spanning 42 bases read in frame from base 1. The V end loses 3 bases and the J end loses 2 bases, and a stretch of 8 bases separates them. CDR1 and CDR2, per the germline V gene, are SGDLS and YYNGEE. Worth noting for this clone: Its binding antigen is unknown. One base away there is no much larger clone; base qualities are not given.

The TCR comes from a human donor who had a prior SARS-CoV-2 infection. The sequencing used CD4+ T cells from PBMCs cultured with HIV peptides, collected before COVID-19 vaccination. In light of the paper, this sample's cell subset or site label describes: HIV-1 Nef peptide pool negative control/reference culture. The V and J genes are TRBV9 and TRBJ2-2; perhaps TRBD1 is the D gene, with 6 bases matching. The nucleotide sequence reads TGTGCCAGCAGCGACAGGGACAACACCGGGGAGCTGTTTTTT. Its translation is CASSDRDNTGELFF.